These 24 T cell receptor beta chains originate from one sample sequenced in a study of cytomegalovirus exposure and HLA in healthy donors. This PCR relied on a set of 60 Vbeta primers and 13 Jbeta primers. Produced via immunoSEQ multiplex PCR; TCRdb's table is partial and in-frame only. The sample contains about 80,000 clones, under 65% of which appear only once. The specimen was PBMCs. Every receptor here comes from a male donor in good health and CMV-seropositive.

J is TRBJ1-3 and V is TRBV7-8, with D perhaps TRBD1 (5 bases). Per the germline V gene, CDR1 is SGHVS and CDR2 is FQNEAQ. The CDR3 is made up of 16 amino acids. Trimming shortened V by 2 bases and J by 0 bases, and 11 bases separated the two germline ends. CDR3 DNA sequence: TGTGCCAGCAGCTTATGGGGCCTCAGCTCTGGAAACACCATATATTTT. It yields the protein CASSLWGLSSGNTIYF.

The rearrangement links TRBV7-3 to TRBJ2-5, with 9 nucleotides matching TRBD1. The junction had 2 bases not matched to a gene; V was cut back by 5 bases and J by 4 bases. Looked up from germline, CDR1 is SGHTA and CDR2 is FQGTGA. This CDR3 is built from 13 residues. The CDR3 here is CASSPTGGETQYF. DNA of the CDR3: TGTGCCAGCAGCCCGACAGGGGGAGAGACCCAGTACTTC.

The chain has TRBV5-6 and TRBJ1-2; 9 nucleotides line up with TRBD1. Per the germline V gene, CDR1 is SGHDT and CDR2 is YYEEEE. There are 15 residues in the CDR3. V trimming: 4 bases; J trimming: 8 bases; junction bases outside the gene matches: 12. Here the CDR3 reads CASSQIDRGTQGYTF. CDR3 DNA: TGTGCCAGCAGCCAAATCGACAGGGGGACTCAGGGCTACACCTTC. The variable domain in full, with the rest retrieved from reference TRBV5-6 and TRBJ1-2, is DAGVTQSPTHLIKTRGQQVTLRCSPKSGHDTVSWYQQALGQGPQFIFQYYEEEERQRGNFPDRFSGHQFPNYSSELNVNALLLGDSALYLCASSQIDRGTQGYTFGSGTRLTVV.

The V and J genes are TRBV19 and TRBJ2-2; the D gene is possibly TRBD2 (7 bases). The CDR3 is 14 amino acids. V was cut by 6 bases and J by 3 bases, with 11 bases left in between. Germline CDR1 LNHDA, CDR2 SQIVND (reference sequence). CDR3 loop: CASRRGGYTGELFF. Here the CDR3 DNA reads TGTGCCAGTAGAAGGGGGGGGTACACCGGGGAGCTGTTTTTT. Variable domain in full (rest from reference TRBV19 and TRBJ2-2): DGGITQSPKYLFRKEGQNVTLSCEQNLNHDAMYWYRQDPGQGLRLIYYSQIVNDFQKGDIAEGYSVSREKKESFPLTVTSAQKNPTAFYLCASRRGGYTGELFFGEGSRLTVL.

V and J are TRBV19 and TRBJ2-5; 9 nucleotides agree with TRBD1. Germline V lookup: CDR1 LNHDA, CDR2 SQIVND (reference sequence). The CDR3 length is 15 residues. V dropped 8 bases and J dropped 5; count of bases not matched to a gene: 12. The CDR3 DNA is TGTGCCAGTGGGTGGAGACAGGGGGATCGCGAGACCCAGTACTTC. Translated: CASGWRQGDRETQYF.

CDR3 residues: CASSQEGLAGSTGELFF. CDR3 in DNA: TGTGCCAGCAGCCAAGAAGGACTAGCGGGGAGTACCGGGGAGCTGTTTTTT. The gene calls are TRBV4-2 and TRBJ2-2; TRBD2 matches at 12 bases. Germline loops: CDR1 LGHNA, CDR2 YNFKEQ. The V gene end was trimmed by 0 bases and the J gene end by 5 bases; junction bases not matched to a gene: 4. This CDR3 has 17 residues.

The chain carries TRBV28 and TRBJ1-1, with 7 bases fitting TRBD1. The CDR3 has 14 amino acids. In germline, CDR1 is MDHEN, CDR2 SYDVKM. V was clipped by 5 bases and J by 4 bases; unmatched bases: 7. CDR3 amino acids: CASSLRQGGTEAFF. In nucleotides, the CDR3 is TGTGCCAGCAGTCTTAGACAGGGTGGCACTGAAGCTTTCTTT.

The chain carries TRBV25-1 and TRBJ1-1; 9 nucleotides match TRBD1. Germline lookup yields CDR1 MGHDK and CDR2 SYGVNS. The CDR3 is made up of 14 amino acids. V shed 7 bases, J shed 11 bases, and the junction held 14 bases outside the gene matches. CDR3 nucleotides: TGTGCCAGCACACCCTCCGGGACAGGGAGTAGGGCTTTCTTT. This sequence encodes CASTPSGTGSRAFF.

The J gene is TRBJ1-1, the V gene TRBV14; 9 nucleotides line up with TRBD1. The V segment lost 0 bases and the J segment 5 bases; nucleotides outside the gene matches: 7. The CDR3 runs to 16 residues. The germline V gene has CDR1 SGHDN and CDR2 FVKESK. CDR3 protein: CASSQDLGQGRTEAFF. In DNA, the CDR3 is TGTGCCAGCAGCCAAGATTTGGGACAGGGAAGGACTGAAGCTTTCTTT.

The CDR3 DNA follows: TGTGCCTTACGGGGGGGACAGAGTTTCTCCTCTGGAAACACCATATATTTT. Its translation is CALRGGQSFSSGNTIYF. The rearrangement uses TRBV2 and TRBJ1-3, with TRBD1 matching over 7 bases. The trim removed 11 bases at V and 0 bases at J, leaving 16 bases unmatched. In germline, CDR1 is SNHLY, CDR2 FYNNEI. CDR3 length equals 17 residues. Looking up the rest from reference TRBV2 and TRBJ1-3 gives the full variable domain: EPEVTQTPSHQVTQMGQEVILRCVPISNHLYFYWYRQILGQKVEFLVSFYNNEISEKSEIFDDQFSVERPDGSNFTLKIRSTKLEDSAMYFCALRGGQSFSSGNTIYFGEGSWLTVV.

The V gene is TRBV5-4, the J gene TRBJ2-7; TRBD2 matches 8 bases. CDR3 length: 16 residues. V was pared by 0 bases and J by 2 bases, with 7 bases of the junction left unmatched. Per the germline V gene, CDR1 is SGHNT and CDR2 is YYREEE (reference sequence). The CDR3 DNA follows: TGTGCCAGCAGCTTGGCCGGGGGGGGCCCGACCTACGAGCAGTACTTC. Encoded protein: CASSLAGGGPTYEQYF.

This clone came up once. The chain links TRBV11-2 to TRBJ2-1, with TRBD2 matching over 8 bases. Germline V lookup: CDR1 SGHAT, CDR2 FQNNGV. The CDR3 has 17 amino acids. The V gene end was trimmed by 4 bases and the J gene end by 5 bases; junction bases not matched to a gene: 13. The CDR3 reads CASSSVWAGGVNNEQFF. The CDR3 DNA follows: TGTGCCAGCAGCTCAGTTTGGGCGGGAGGCGTAAACAATGAGCAGTTCTTC.

The count of this clone is one. The same CDR3 is also encoded by other DNA sequences in this sample. V and J are TRBV9 and TRBJ1-1, with D possibly being TRBD1 (5 bases). V was shortened by 2 bases and J by 8 bases, with 10 bases between the two germline ends. There are 12 residues in the CDR3. Per the germline V gene, CDR1 is SGDLS and CDR2 is YYNGEE. The CDR3 region is CASSVSGNEAFF. The CDR3 nucleotides are TGTGCCAGCAGCGTTTCAGGGAACGAAGCTTTCTTT.

The rearrangement links TRBV6-5 to TRBJ1-6; 9 bases fit TRBD1. V lost 0 bases and J lost 9; bases outside the gene matches: 3. Germline CDR1 and CDR2: MNHEY and SVGAGI. The CDR3 has 15 residues. In nucleotides, the CDR3 is TGTGCCAGCAGTTACTCTTGGGACAGGGCTTCACCCCTCCACTTT. Its translation: CASSYSWDRASPLHF.

This chain uses TRBV7-2 with TRBJ1-1, with D unresolved. Germline V CDR1 and CDR2: SGHTA, FQGNSA. V lost 6 bases and J 2 bases, leaving 13 bases between the germline ends. This CDR3 spans 14 amino acids. CDR3 DNA: TGTGCCAGCAGTCCGGGAGTGGTAAACACTGAAGCTTTCTTT. This codes for CASSPGVVNTEAFF.

This sequence joins TRBV7-2 and TRBJ2-2, with D possibly TRBD1 on 7 matching bases. Trimming stripped 4 bases from V and 3 bases from J, with 12 bases between. The CDR3 totals 15 residues. Germline V gene sequence: CDR1 SGHTA, CDR2 FQGNSA. CDR3 coding DNA: TGTGCCAGCAGCTCAGTCAGGGGGGACACCGGGGAGCTGTTTTTT. It translates to CASSSVRGDTGELFF.

This clone is categorized as medium-sized. This chain joins TRBV27 and TRBJ1-1, with a weak D call TRBD1 (5 bases). V lost 3 bases to trimming and J lost 8 bases, with 10 bases between them. Germline V CDR1 and CDR2: MNHEY, SMNVEV (reference sequence). CDR3 size: 12 residues. The CDR3 nucleotides read TGTGCCAGCAGTTTGGCAGGGAGGGAAGCTTTCTTT. This gives the protein CASSLAGREAFF.

V usage is TRBV18 and J usage is TRBJ1-2; TRBD1 agrees at 7 bases. Trimming cost V 6 bases and J 5 bases; bases outside gene matches: 6. Per germline, CDR1 KGHSH and CDR2 LQKENI. The CDR3 sequence is 13 residues long. CDR3 in DNA: TGTGCCAGCTCGCCGTCAGGGGGGTATGGCTACACCTTC. Translation gives CASSPSGGYGYTF.

The CDR3 protein is CASSPTSGDTQYF. CDR3 DNA sequence: TGTGCCAGCTCACCTACGAGTGGAGATACGCAGTATTTT. The chain is built from TRBV18 and TRBJ2-3; no reliable D call. Looked up from germline, CDR1 is KGHSH and CDR2 is LQKENI. The V end lost 3 bases, the J end lost 5 bases, and 9 bases lay between the germline ends. This CDR3 is 13 amino acids long.

This clone occurred a few times. The CDR3 here is CASSITSGSYNEQFF. The CDR3 DNA reads as TGTGCCAGCAGCATCACTAGCGGGAGCTACAATGAGCAGTTCTTC. V and J are TRBV7-9 and TRBJ2-1; 11 nucleotides agree with TRBD2. CDR3 length: 15 amino acids. J gave up 3 bases and V 5 bases, and 3 bases lay outside the gene matches. Germline V gene sequence: CDR1 SEHNR, CDR2 FQNEAQ (reference sequence). The full variable domain, with the rest looked up from reference TRBV7-9 and TRBJ2-1, is DTGVSQNPRHKITKRGQNVTFRCDPISEHNRLYWYRQTLGQGPEFLTYFQNEAQLEKSRLLSDRFSAERPKGSFSTLEIQRTEQGDSAMYLCASSITSGSYNEQFFGPGTRLTVL.

This clone was observed once. The V call is TRBV11-2, the J call TRBJ2-1; TRBD2 is a possible D gene (5 bases). This CDR3 has 12 residues. Germline V gene data show CDR1 as SGHAT and CDR2 as FQNNGV. With 4 bases removed from V and 7 bases from J, the gap between germline ends came to 8 bases. This CDR3 reads CASSSQRNEQFF. As DNA, the CDR3 is TGTGCCAGCAGCTCGCAGCGGAATGAGCAGTTCTTC.

This clone was seen more than once but under ten times. This chain joins TRBV19 and TRBJ2-5; D possibly corresponds to TRBD2 (7 bases). The CDR3 spans 14 residues. Germline-derived CDR1 and CDR2 are LNHDA and SQIVND (reference sequence). With 6 bases removed from V and 4 bases from J, the gap between germline ends came to 15 bases. CDR3 protein: CASRRAGHRETQYF. CDR3 coding DNA: TGTGCCAGTAGGAGAGCGGGACACCGAGAGACCCAGTACTTC.

This clone was seen more than once but under ten times. The chain links TRBV5-1 to TRBJ2-3; 7 positions agree with TRBD2. J lost 3 bases, V lost 2 bases, and 12 bases had no gene match. This CDR3 has 17 amino acids. Germline CDR1 reads SGHRS; CDR2 reads YFSETQ. The chain's CDR3 is CASSFGTTIPVTDTQYF. The CDR3 DNA reads TGCGCCAGCAGCTTCGGGACTACCATCCCTGTTACAGATACGCAGTATTTT. The full variable domain, with the rest looked up from reference TRBV5-1 and TRBJ2-3, is KAGVTQTPRYLIKTRGQQVTLSCSPISGHRSVSWYQQTPGQGLQFLFEYFSETQRNKGNFPGRFSGRQFSNSRSEMNVSTLELGDSALYLCASSFGTTIPVTDTQYFGPGTRLTVL.

The V gene is TRBV9, the J gene TRBJ2-7; no clear D. CDR3 length: 14 amino acids. The germline V gene encodes CDR1 SGDLS and CDR2 YYNGEE. V lost 0 bases, J lost 6 bases, and 13 bases lay in between. CDR3 sequence: CASSVATESAEQYF. The CDR3 DNA follows: TGTGCCAGCAGCGTAGCTACGGAGTCTGCCGAGCAGTACTTC.